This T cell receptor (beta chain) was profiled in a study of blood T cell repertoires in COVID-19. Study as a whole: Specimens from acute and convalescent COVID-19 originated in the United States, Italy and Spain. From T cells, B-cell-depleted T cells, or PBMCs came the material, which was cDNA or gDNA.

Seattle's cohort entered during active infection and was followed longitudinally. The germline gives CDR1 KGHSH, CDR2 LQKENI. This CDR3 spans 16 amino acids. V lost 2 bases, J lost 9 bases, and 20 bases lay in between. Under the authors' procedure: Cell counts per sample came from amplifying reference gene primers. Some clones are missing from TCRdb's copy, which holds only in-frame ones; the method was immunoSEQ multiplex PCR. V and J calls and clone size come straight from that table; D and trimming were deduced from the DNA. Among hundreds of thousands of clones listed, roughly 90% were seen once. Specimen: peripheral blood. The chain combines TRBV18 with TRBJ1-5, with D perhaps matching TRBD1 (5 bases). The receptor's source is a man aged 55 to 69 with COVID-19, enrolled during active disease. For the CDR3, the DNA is TGTGCCAGCTCACCAGTAGGGGCATCCCCGAAGGGGCCCCAGCATTTT. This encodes CASSPVGASPKGPQHF. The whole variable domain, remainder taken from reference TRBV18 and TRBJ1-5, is NAGVMQNPRHLVRRRGQEARLRCSPMKGHSHVYWYRQLPEEGLKFMVYLQKENIIDESGMPKERFSAEFPKEGPSILRIQQVVRGDSAAYFCASSPVGASPKGPQHFGDGTRLSIL.